Presented here are 30 T cell receptor beta chains from one specimen sequenced in a study of prognosis after radiotherapy for stage I lung cancer. Genomic DNA served as the source from which two-round multiplex PCR generated TCR beta CDR3 amplicons. Primers targeting each individual TRBV and TRBJ gene were applied in first-round PCR. TCRdb processed the multiplex PCR reads anew with MiXCR; each CDR3 protein has one entry. This table holds about 16,000 distinct CDR3 sequences, approximately 44% found once. The sequencing used PBMCs, collected before or after stereotactic body radiation therapy (not recorded which). These receptors were taken from a donor aged 50 or older with non-small cell lung cancer.

The rearrangement joins TRBV6-5 to TRBJ2-2; TRBD2 matches 12 bases. V shed 4 bases and J 5 bases; nucleotides not matched to a gene: 8. Looked up from germline, CDR1 is MNHEY and CDR2 is SVGAGI. CDR3 length: 17 residues. Written as DNA, the CDR3 is TGTGCCAGCAGTTCCAGTCTAGCGGGAGGGCCGACCGGGGAGCTGTTTTTT. It codes for CASSSSLAGGPTGELFF.

This chain uses TRBV12-3 or TRBV12-4 with TRBJ1-2, with TRBD1 matching over 11 bases. Trimming removed 7 bases from V and 4 bases from J; junction bases left unmatched: 8. The CDR3 loop spans 15 amino acids. In DNA, the CDR3 is TGTGCCAGCACTAAGGACAGGGGGCGTAGCTATGGCTACACCTTC. It codes for CASTKDRGRSYGYTF.

For this clonotype: A much more abundant neighbour one base away suggests this may be a read error. The chain employs TRBV6-2 or TRBV6-3 and TRBJ2-3, with D unclear. This CDR3 is 13 amino acids long. The germline CDR1 and CDR2 sequences are MNHEY and SVGEGT. V was cut by 8 bases and J by 10 bases, with 19 bases left in between. The CDR3 nucleotides read TGTGCCAGCGAAACAAGGAAGGGAACGGCGCAGTATTTT. This translates into CASETRKGTAQYF.

The chain links TRBV6-1 to TRBJ2-7, with D unresolved. The germline V and J ends were trimmed by 11 bases and 5 bases, with 19 bases remaining between them. CDR3 size: 13 residues. Per germline, CDR1 MNHNS and CDR2 SASEGT. The CDR3 region has the DNA TGTGCCTCCTGTACGCAGTGGAGCAACGAGCAGTACTTC. Translated: CASCTQWSNEQYF.

On this clonotype itself: A clone one base away is much larger, so this may be a read error. The rearrangement joins TRBV20-1 to TRBJ1-2; TRBD1 might be the D (6 bases). In germline, CDR1 is DFQATT, CDR2 SNEGSKA (reference sequence). This CDR3 is built from 13 residues. V lost 0 bases and J 8 bases, leaving 13 bases between the germline ends. CDR3 nucleotides: TGCAGTGCTAGAGATCCGGGGGGCAGCGGCTACACCTTC. This sequence encodes CSARDPGGSGYTF.

This clonotype was counted at least ten times. This chain links TRBV5-1 with TRBJ2-7, with D tentatively TRBD2 (6 bases). Germline lookup yields CDR1 SGHRS and CDR2 YFSETQ. Trimming took off 0 bases at V and 3 bases at J, with 19 bases between the two ends. CDR3 size: 17 residues. As DNA, the CDR3 is TGCGCCAGCAGCTTGGACTACGGGACTCCCTGGGGCTACGAGCAGTACTTC. This gives the protein CASSLDYGTPWGYEQYF.

The chain couples TRBV28 to TRBJ2-2; D gene ambiguous. The CDR3 loop spans 15 amino acids. Germline CDR1 reads MDHEN; CDR2 reads SYDVKM. V was cut by 3 bases and J by 5 bases, with 13 bases left in between. CDR3 nucleotide sequence: TGTGCCAGCAGTTTCTCGGCTTCTGGGACCGGGGAGCTGTTTTTT. Translated: CASSFSASGTGELFF. The full variable domain, in which reference TRBV28 and TRBJ2-2 provide the parts outside the CDR3, is DVKVTQSSRYLVKRTGEKVFLECVQDMDHENMFWYRQDPGLGLRLIYFSYDVKMKEKGDIPEGYSVSREKKERFSLILESASTNQTSMYLCASSFSASGTGELFFGEGSRLTVL.

Relative to its sample, this clonotype is medium-sized. The chain carries TRBV27 and TRBJ2-2, with 12 bases fitting TRBD2. The J segment lost 6 bases and the V segment lost 5 bases, leaving 4 bases of the junction unmatched. The CDR3 consists of 15 residues. Germline loops: CDR1 MNHEY, CDR2 SMNVEV (reference sequence). The CDR3 DNA follows: TGTGCCAGCAGTATGACTAGCGGGAGCCCCGGGGAGCTGTTTTTT. Its translation is CASSMTSGSPGELFF.

This clonotype was recorded a few times. A much larger clone differs by one base, so this may be a read error. The rearrangement uses TRBV7-2 and TRBJ2-5; D might be TRBD1 (7 bases). Looked up from germline, CDR1 is SGHTA and CDR2 is FQGNSA. The CDR3 is 14 residues long. The CDR3 DNA sequence: TGTGCCAGCAGCGCGGGACAGTACCAAGAGGCCCAGTACTTC. Translating it yields CASSAGQYQEAQYF.

This clonotype has at least ten counts. The chain carries TRBV5-1 and TRBJ2-5; TRBD2 aligns across 8 bases. Trimming at V came to 4 bases and at J to 5 bases, leaving 16 bases not matched to a gene. Germline V gives CDR1 SGHRS, CDR2 YFSETQ. The CDR3 contains 17 residues. CDR3 sequence reads: CASSLTPPSGGAETQYF. The CDR3 DNA reads as TGCGCCAGCAGCCTCACCCCCCCCAGCGGGGGCGCCGAGACCCAGTACTTC.

In this sample, this clonotype turned up many times. V is TRBV5-5 and J is TRBJ1-3; D not certain. The CDR3 has 15 amino acids. Trimming removed 1 base from V and 0 bases from J, with 8 bases in between. Germline CDR1 reads SGHKS; CDR2 reads YYEKEE (reference sequence). CDR3 amino acids: CASSLRLSSGNTIYF. As DNA, the CDR3 is TGTGCCAGCAGCTTGCGACTGAGCTCTGGAAACACCATATATTTT.

This clonotype was found many times. V usage is TRBV24-1 and J usage is TRBJ1-1; 8 nucleotides match TRBD1. The germline gives CDR1 KGHDR, CDR2 SFDVKD. The V and J ends lost 5 bases and 1 base, in that order; junction bases with no gene match: 11. The CDR3 contains 17 residues. For the CDR3, the DNA is TGTGCCACCAGTGCCCCCGCCGGACAGGGCGGGAACACTGAAGCTTTCTTT. Translation gives CATSAPAGQGGNTEAFF.

V gene TRBV30 combines with J gene TRBJ1-2; possibly TRBD1 for D (5 bases). The V end was cut by 2 bases, the J end by 10 bases, with 20 bases between. This CDR3 is built from 14 residues. CDR1 is GTSNPN, CDR2 SVGIG, per germline (reference sequence). The CDR3 reads CAWSTEGTRGSYTF. The CDR3 DNA reads TGTGCCTGGAGTACAGAAGGGACGAGGGGTTCCTACACCTTC.

On this clonotype itself: A clone one base away is much larger, so this may be a read error. This chain uses TRBV5-4 with TRBJ2-3; no clear D. CDR3 length equals 11 residues. The V gene's germline CDR1 is SGHNT and CDR2 YYREEE (reference sequence). The CDR3 region has the DNA TGTGCCAACAGCTATGGGGATACGCAGTATTTT. Translating it yields CANSYGDTQYF.

This clonotype was found many times. The chain combines TRBV7-3 with TRBJ1-2, with 10 bases matching TRBD1. Germline V CDR1 and CDR2: SGHTA, FQGTGA. The CDR3 loop spans 15 amino acids. V was clipped by 5 bases and J by 7 bases; unmatched bases: 10. The CDR3 loop reads CASSRDRGLVRGYTF. The CDR3 region has the DNA TGTGCCAGCAGCCGGGACAGGGGTTTGGTGCGTGGCTACACCTTC.

In this sample, this clonotype turned up once. The rearrangement uses TRBV11-2 and TRBJ2-2; D is perhaps TRBD2 (6 bases). The V and J ends lost 0 bases and 6 bases respectively, with 11 bases between them. CDR1 is SGHAT, CDR2 FQNNGV, per germline. The CDR3 contains 15 residues. CDR3 in DNA: TGTGCCAGCAGCTTAGATTGCGGGAAGGCCGGGGAGCTGTTTTTT. This translates into CASSLDCGKAGELFF.

This clonotype is labeled medium-sized. This sequence joins TRBV12-3 or TRBV12-4 and TRBJ1-1; D is perhaps TRBD1 (5 bases). Trimming removed 0 bases at V and 5 bases at J, with 7 bases between. CDR3 length equals 13 residues. DNA for the CDR3: TGTGCCAGCAGTTTAGCAGGGGATACTGAAGCTTTCTTT. This translates into CASSLAGDTEAFF.

CDR3 coding DNA: TGTGCCAGCAGTGAGGGGTCAGCGTGTAATTCACCCCTCCACTTT. Its protein product is CASSEGSACNSPLHF. The rearrangement links TRBV6-1 to TRBJ1-6, with no clear D. Germline lookup yields CDR1 MNHNS and CDR2 SASEGT. The V gene lost 3 bases and the J gene lost 6 bases, with 12 bases spanning the gap. This CDR3 contains 15 residues.

This clonotype was counted many times. This chain links TRBV13 with TRBJ1-1, with D possibly being TRBD1 (6 bases). This CDR3 comprises 15 residues. Germline V gene data show CDR1 as PRHDT and CDR2 as FYEKMQ (reference sequence). The ends were cut back, 5 bases at V and 1 base at J, with 14 bases in the middle. The CDR3 nucleotides are TGTGCCAGCAGCCACAACGTCAGGGGGAACACTGAAGCTTTCTTT. This gives the protein CASSHNVRGNTEAFF.

This clonotype was seen ten or more times. The V gene is TRBV29-1, the J gene TRBJ2-7, with a possible D match to TRBD1 (6 bases). The V gene's germline CDR1 is SQVTM and CDR2 ANQGSEA. The length of the CDR3 is 13 residues. Trimming left V 7 bases short and J 0 bases short, with 13 bases between. CDR3 region: CSARQGISYEQYF. CDR3 nucleotide sequence: TGCAGCGCTAGGCAGGGGATCTCCTACGAGCAGTACTTC.

This clonotype showed up just a few times. The chain couples TRBV10-2 to TRBJ2-3; 10 bases map to TRBD2. The CDR3 runs to 17 residues. Germline assignment: CDR1 WSHSY and CDR2 SAAADI. With V trimmed by 4 bases and J by 1 base, 8 bases remained unmatched. For the CDR3, the DNA is TGCGCCAGCAGTGGCGAGCGGGGGGGCCATGGCACAGATACGCAGTATTTT. Its protein product is CASSGERGGHGTDTQYF.

CDR3 residues: CASSFWDSNTGELFF. CDR3 nucleotides: TGTGCCAGCAGTTTTTGGGACTCAAACACCGGGGAGCTGTTTTTT. The genes are TRBV27 and TRBJ2-2, with a tentative D call TRBD2 (6 bases). CDR1 MNHEY and CDR2 SMNVEV come from the germline V gene (reference sequence). Trimming pared 3 bases from V and 2 bases from J, leaving 10 bases between. This CDR3 is built from 15 residues.

The genes are TRBV28 and TRBJ1-1; D unresolved. The V gene lost 4 bases and the J gene lost 5 bases, with 14 bases spanning the gap. From germline, CDR1 is MDHEN and CDR2 SYDVKM. The CDR3 length is 14 residues. CDR3 region: CASSSRPQGTEAFF. CDR3 nucleotide sequence: TGTGCCAGCAGTTCCCGGCCCCAAGGTACTGAAGCTTTCTTT.

At least ten counts were recorded for this clonotype. The V and J genes are TRBV12-3 or TRBV12-4 and TRBJ1-1, with TRBD1 as a possible D gene (6 bases). This CDR3 is 14 amino acids long. V lost 3 bases and J 10 bases, leaving 18 bases between the germline ends. CDR3 sequence reads: CASSFSDWLRGAFF. CDR3 DNA sequence: TGTGCCAGCAGTTTTTCCGACTGGCTCAGGGGAGCTTTCTTT.

The chain carries TRBV19 and TRBJ2-7; D perhaps matches TRBD2 (5 bases). CDR1 is LNHDA, CDR2 SQIVND, per germline (reference sequence). This CDR3 comprises 14 residues. V was pared by 5 bases and J by 3 bases, with 14 bases between. The CDR3 DNA reads TGTGCCAGTAGTCCCCGGAGGCATCACTACGAGCAGTACTTC. Translated: CASSPRRHHYEQYF.

This clonotype has just a few counts. The V and J genes are TRBV4-3 and TRBJ2-3; the D gene is possibly TRBD2 (6 bases). CDR1 and CDR2 (germline): LGHNA, YSLEER. V dropped 0 bases and J dropped 3 bases, with 10 bases sitting between them. The CDR3 runs 15 residues. The CDR3 nucleotides read TGCGCCAGCAGCCAAGAGACGGGAGCTACAGATACGCAGTATTTT. It codes for CASSQETGATDTQYF.

This clonotype is medium-sized in the sample. The V gene is TRBV6-2 or TRBV6-3, the J gene TRBJ2-2; D is undetermined. CDR3 length equals 11 residues. Germline-derived CDR1 and CDR2 are MNHEY and SVGEGT. V was clipped by 5 bases and J by 2 bases, with 0 bases between them. Here the CDR3 DNA reads TGTGCCAGCAGTAACACCGGGGAGCTGTTTTTT. Protein product: CASSNTGELFF.

The sample holds many counts of this clonotype. The chain employs TRBV5-4 and TRBJ1-2; TRBD1 aligns across 10 bases. The CDR3 has 13 residues. Trimming cost V 4 bases and J 6 bases; bases outside gene matches: 3. Germline assignment: CDR1 SGHNT and CDR2 YYREEE (reference sequence). Written as DNA, the CDR3 is TGTGCCAGCAGCCGGACAGGGGGGGATGGCTACACCTTC. Its protein is CASSRTGGDGYTF.

This clonotype was counted at least ten times. J is TRBJ1-4 and V is TRBV6-1; D is uncertain. Trimming removed 2 bases from V and 5 bases from J, with 0 bases in between. The germline V gene encodes CDR1 MNHNS and CDR2 SASEGT. This CDR3 spans 11 amino acids. The CDR3 sequence is CASSENEKLFF. The DNA of the CDR3 is TGTGCCAGCAGTGAAAATGAAAAACTGTTTTTT.

Only a few counts were recorded for this clonotype. With a much larger clone just one base away, this may be a read error. The genes are TRBV10-2 and TRBJ1-5, with D possibly matching TRBD1 (6 bases). V was clipped by 4 bases and J by 0 bases, with 10 bases between them. This CDR3 has 15 amino acids. Germline CDR1 is WSHSY and CDR2 is SAAADI. The CDR3 loop reads CASSVGASSNQPQHF. The CDR3 DNA follows: TGCGCCAGCAGTGTGGGGGCGAGTAGCAATCAGCCCCAGCATTTT.